The 22 T cell receptor beta chains below come from one sample, sequenced in a study of memory CD4+ T cells and cytomegalovirus serostatus. Libraries were prepared by immunoSEQ multiplex PCR; TCRdb keeps only in-frame clonotypes and omits some of them. Seen here are 50,000 or so clones, roughly 79% observed once, and the top ten hold approximately 1.5%. Single viable CD3+CD4+CD8-CD45RO+ cells were sorted as the memory CD4+ T cells. Sequencing was carried out using memory CD4+ T cells from blood. The receptors stem from an adult in good health and CMV-seronegative.

V usage is TRBV2 and J usage is TRBJ1-2; the match to TRBD1 covers 10 bases. In germline, CDR1 is SNHLY, CDR2 FYNNEI. V shed 7 bases, J shed 4 bases, and the junction held 9 bases outside the gene matches. CDR3 length: 15 amino acids. CDR3 region: CASTRGTGAAYGYTF. For the CDR3, the DNA is TGTGCCAGCACCAGAGGGACAGGGGCTGCCTATGGCTACACCTTC.

The chain couples TRBV29-1 to TRBJ2-7; the match to TRBD2 covers 14 bases. The trim removed 5 bases at V and 4 bases at J, leaving 4 bases unmatched. The CDR3 totals 14 residues. The germline V gene encodes CDR1 SQVTM and CDR2 ANQGSEA. The CDR3 sequence: CSVKRTSGRYEQYF. Written as DNA, the CDR3 is TGCAGCGTTAAAAGGACTAGCGGGAGGTACGAGCAGTACTTC.

The genes are TRBV5-8 and TRBJ2-7; TRBD2 agrees at 11 bases. Trimming at V came to 1 base and at J to 5 bases, leaving 8 bases not matched to a gene. The V gene's germline CDR1 is SGHTS and CDR2 YDEGEE. This CDR3 comprises 16 residues. The chain's CDR3 is CASSLWGSGRAHEQYF. The CDR3 region has the DNA TGTGCCAGCAGCTTGTGGGGTAGCGGGAGGGCCCACGAGCAGTACTTC. The variable domain in full, completed from reference TRBV5-8 and TRBJ2-7, reads EAGVTQSPTHLIKTRGQQATLRCSPISGHTSVYWYQQALGLGLQFLLWYDEGEERNRGNFPPRFSGRQFPNYSSELNVNALELEDSALYLCASSLWGSGRAHEQYFGPGTRLTVT.

V usage is TRBV13 and J usage is TRBJ2-7, with D hard to call. Between the trimmed V and J ends, which lost 5 bases and 7 bases, there was a span of 18 bases. This CDR3 is built from 14 residues. Germline V lookup: CDR1 PRHDT, CDR2 FYEKMQ (reference sequence). The DNA of the CDR3 is TGTGCCAGCAGCCCCGGATTCGTAAACTGGGAGCAGTACTTC. Encoded protein: CASSPGFVNWEQYF.

The chain recombines TRBV5-4 with TRBJ1-2, with D possibly TRBD1 on 5 matching bases. Trimming took off 0 bases at V and 4 bases at J, with 13 bases between the two ends. CDR1 and CDR2 (germline): SGHNT, YYREEE (reference sequence). The CDR3 has 15 amino acids. The CDR3 bases are TGTGCCAGCAGCTTGGGGGGGATTAGTGGCTATGGCTACACCTTC. Translation gives CASSLGGISGYGYTF.

The rearrangement links TRBV5-1 to TRBJ2-7; 8 bases map to TRBD1. Germline CDR1 SGHRS, CDR2 YFSETQ. J gave up 3 bases and V 4 bases, and 6 bases lay outside the gene matches. The length of the CDR3 is 14 residues. CDR3 protein: CASSGRTGHYEQYF. The CDR3 DNA reads TGCGCCAGCAGCGGGAGGACAGGGCACTACGAGCAGTACTTC.

This clone turned up a few times. The V gene is TRBV6-5, the J gene TRBJ2-1; 9 bases are a match to TRBD2. Germline V gene data show CDR1 as MNHEY and CDR2 as SVGAGI. J gave up 2 bases and V 7 bases, and 6 bases lay outside the gene matches. The CDR3 consists of 15 residues. CDR3 DNA: TGTGCCAGCACCTTAAGCGGGGGGCCCTACAATGAGCAGTTCTTC. Translated: CASTLSGGPYNEQFF.

The V gene is TRBV5-4, the J gene TRBJ2-5; 7 nucleotides agree with TRBD2. With V trimmed by 2 bases and J by 5 bases, 9 bases remained unmatched. The CDR3 contains 15 residues. CDR1 SGHNT and CDR2 YYREEE come from the germline V gene (reference sequence). The CDR3 loop is CASSFSPGGVETQYF. CDR3 nucleotide sequence: TGTGCCAGCAGCTTCTCCCCGGGAGGAGTTGAGACCCAGTACTTC.

The chain combines TRBV4-1 with TRBJ2-1; D ambiguous. Germline V gene sequence: CDR1 MGHRA, CDR2 YSYEKL. The CDR3 extends over 17 amino acids. V dropped 0 bases and J dropped 3 bases, with 15 bases sitting between them. CDR3 bases: TGCGCCAGCAGCCAAGATGAGTGGGAAGACCTCTACAATGAGCAGTTCTTC. This translates into CASSQDEWEDLYNEQFF.

V gene TRBV5-4 combines with J gene TRBJ2-2, with D tentatively TRBD2 (6 bases). The germline V gene encodes CDR1 SGHNT and CDR2 YYREEE (reference sequence). The CDR3 has 14 amino acids. Trimming removed 5 bases at V and 5 bases at J, with 13 bases between. The CDR3 region has the DNA TGTGCCAGCAGGAAAGGAGCGGGTACCGGGGAGCTGTTTTTT. This gives the protein CASRKGAGTGELFF.

The V and J genes are TRBV2 and TRBJ2-1, with D perhaps matching TRBD2 (6 bases). Trimming stripped 8 bases from V and 4 bases from J, with 12 bases between. The CDR3 is 13 amino acids. The germline V gene has CDR1 SNHLY and CDR2 FYNNEI. The CDR3 protein is CASAPEGYNEQFF. CDR3 nucleotides: TGTGCCAGCGCCCCGGAGGGGTACAATGAGCAGTTCTTC.

The J gene is TRBJ1-2, the V gene TRBV10-3, with 7 bases matching TRBD1. The CDR3 runs to 16 residues. Germline CDR1 ENHRY, CDR2 SYGVKD. V dropped 5 bases and J dropped 0; count of bases not matched to a gene: 9. The CDR3 DNA follows: TGTGCCATCAGTACCGGGACAGACCTAGCTAACTATGGCTACACCTTC. As protein: CAISTGTDLANYGYTF.

The CDR3 bases are TGTGCCAGCAGCACTTCAGGGGGCTTCACTGAAGCTTTCTTT. Residues: CASSTSGGFTEAFF. The genes are TRBV7-3 and TRBJ1-1, with 8 bases identical to TRBD1. This CDR3 spans 14 amino acids. The germline CDR1 and CDR2 sequences are SGHTA and FQGTGA. Trimming took 5 bases from V and 4 from J; bases not matched to a gene: 6.

The gene calls are TRBV6-1 and TRBJ2-7, with TRBD2 as a possible D gene (5 bases). The CDR3 length is 12 residues. Looked up from germline, CDR1 is MNHNS and CDR2 is SASEGT. V was cut by 9 bases and J by 6 bases, with 15 bases left in between. The CDR3 DNA follows: TGTGCCAGTTTTCTCCTAGCTGGCGAGCAGTACTTC. Translated, it gives CASFLLAGEQYF.

CDR3 sequence reads: CASSGDRRGTEAFF. CDR3 nucleotides: TGTGCCAGCAGTGGGGACCGCCGGGGGACTGAAGCTTTCTTT. The chain carries TRBV6-1 and TRBJ1-1, with a weak D call TRBD1 (5 bases). The CDR3 extends over 14 amino acids. V was shortened by 4 bases and J by 5 bases, with 14 bases between the two germline ends. Germline V CDR1 and CDR2: MNHNS, SASEGT.

This clone was observed a handful of times. The J gene is TRBJ1-5, the V gene TRBV5-1; D remains unclear. V lost 4 bases to trimming and J lost 3 bases, with 14 bases between them. The CDR3 is 15 amino acids. CDR1 is SGHRS, CDR2 YFSETQ, per germline. The CDR3 protein is CASSEGLGHNQPQHF. DNA of the CDR3: TGCGCCAGCAGCGAGGGTTTAGGGCACAATCAGCCCCAGCATTTT.

The chain has TRBV2 and TRBJ1-2; D perhaps matches TRBD1 (6 bases). The length of the CDR3 is 14 residues. CDR1 and CDR2 (germline): SNHLY, FYNNEI. Trimming took 6 bases from V and 4 from J, leaving 15 bases between them. CDR3 sequence (DNA): TGTGCCAGCAGCTCTCAGGGGCAGTTCTATGGCTACACCTTC. Its translation: CASSSQGQFYGYTF.

The rearrangement uses TRBV28 and TRBJ1-1; weak D call: TRBD1 (5 bases). The germline V gene has CDR1 MDHEN and CDR2 SYDVKM. The germline V and J ends were trimmed by 7 bases and 10 bases, with 31 bases remaining between them. The length of the CDR3 is 17 residues. Here the CDR3 reads CASIAFGGASGVFGAFF. CDR3 nucleotide sequence: TGTGCCAGCATCGCTTTCGGGGGTGCGTCAGGAGTATTTGGAGCTTTCTTT.

This chain uses TRBV28 with TRBJ2-5, with 11 bases aligning to TRBD2. Germline V gene data show CDR1 as MDHEN and CDR2 as SYDVKM. The CDR3 sequence is 14 residues long. Trimming cost V 5 bases and J 6 bases; bases outside gene matches: 5. The CDR3 protein is CASSLAGGVKTQYF. Written as DNA, the CDR3 is TGTGCCAGCAGTCTAGCGGGAGGTGTGAAGACCCAGTACTTC.

V gene TRBV7-2 combines with J gene TRBJ2-3, with 11 bases aligning to TRBD2. This CDR3 has 15 residues. Germline trimming cut 5 bases from V and 1 base from J; bases unmatched to any gene: 2. Germline V lookup: CDR1 SGHTA, CDR2 FQGNSA. This CDR3 is CASSVSGRGTDTQYF. The DNA of the CDR3 is TGTGCCAGCAGCGTTAGCGGGAGGGGCACAGATACGCAGTATTTT.

This clone came up once. The rearrangement uses TRBV10-2 and TRBJ2-3, with 8 bases lining up with TRBD1. Losses at the gene ends were 7 bases for V and 3 bases for J; bases not matched to a gene: 9. The CDR3 consists of 15 residues. Germline V gives CDR1 WSHSY, CDR2 SAAADI. For the CDR3, the DNA is TGCGCCAGCATCGAAGCAGGGGGCAGGACAGATACGCAGTATTTT. Translated: CASIEAGGRTDTQYF.

The CDR3 protein is CASSLPDRQETQYF. In nucleotides, the CDR3 is TGTGCCAGCAGCTTACCGGACAGACAAGAGACCCAGTACTTC. V gene TRBV6-5 combines with J gene TRBJ2-5; D may be TRBD1 (6 bases). The V end lost 6 bases, the J end lost 2 bases, and 13 bases lay between the germline ends. CDR3 length: 14 amino acids. From germline, CDR1 is MNHEY and CDR2 SVGAGI.